The subject of this entry is one T cell receptor (beta chain). Trimming cost V 7 bases and J 6 bases, with 11 bases left between them. This CDR3 region has 12 residues. CDR1 is MDHEN and CDR2 is SYDVKM in the germline V gene. How the authors handled the data: Nucleated cell counts were estimated from reference gene primer amplification. Here immunoSEQ multiplex PCR was the method, and the copy in TCRdb shows in-frame clones only, minus some. The DNA gave D and trimming, while V, J and clone size come from that table. The data hold some 160,000 clones, with about 86% observed a single time. Patients at the Seattle site were enrolled during active infection and followed longitudinally. The data derive from a study of blood T cell repertoires in COVID-19. Overall study: Italy, Spain and the United States were the sources of the convalescent and acute COVID-19 samples. T cells, B-cell-depleted T cells, or PBMCs provided the cDNA or gDNA that served as material.

The receptor was isolated from a woman aged 70 to 79 with COVID-19, enrolled during active disease. Sequenced input: peripheral blood. The chain uses TRBV28 and TRBJ2-3; D possibly corresponds to TRBD2 (5 bases). The DNA for the CDR3 is TGTGCCAGCATCGGGAATTTCGATACGCAGTATTTT. Protein product: CASIGNFDTQYF.